This T cell receptor beta chain appears in the sequencing data of a study of T cell repertoires in cytomegalovirus infection. Germline values: CDR1 SGHRS, CDR2 YFSETQ. V shed 3 bases and J shed 3 bases, with 19 bases lying between them. The CDR3 contains 17 residues. This clonotype occurred a few times. Using its own MiXCR run on the reads, TCRdb lists one record per CDR3 protein. This table has about 180,000 distinct CDR3 sequences, 13% to 15% appearing once. This sequence originates from a human donor in good health (CMV status not recorded). Some clones in this sample may be carry-over from other donors' samples. V and J are TRBV5-1 and TRBJ1-3, with no clear D. Sequences were obtained from PBMCs. The CDR3 nucleotides read TGCGCCAGCAGCTCCACCTTTAGGACGGAGAGTGGAAACACCATATATTTT. Amino acid sequence: CASSSTFRTESGNTIYF. The variable domain in full, completed from reference TRBV5-1 and TRBJ1-3, reads KAGVTQTPRYLIKTRGQQVTLSCSPISGHRSVSWYQQTPGQGLQFLFEYFSETQRNKGNFPGRFSGRQFSNSRSEMNVSTLELGDSALYLCASSSTFRTESGNTIYFGEGSWLTVV.